This TCR beta chain was recorded in a study of blood T cell repertoires in COVID-19. Study-level information: Acute and convalescent COVID-19 specimens originated in the United States, Italy and Spain. Sources were T cells, B-cell-depleted T cells, or PBMCs; the material itself was cDNA or gDNA.

In the authors' methods: From reference gene primer amplification, estimates of nucleated cell counts were derived. Using immunoSEQ multiplex PCR, the repertoire was profiled, and TCRdb retains in-frame clones only, with some absent. V and J calls and clone size are those listed in that table; D and trimming were worked out from the DNA. The sample consists of tens of thousands of clones, approximately 77% of them appearing once. Germline trimming cut 4 bases from V and 5 bases from J; bases unmatched to any gene: 11. The germline CDR1 and CDR2 sequences are SNHLY and FYNNEI. The CDR3 runs 15 residues.

The sequence was obtained from a human donor in a cohort sampled during active COVID-19. The chain employs TRBV2 and TRBJ2-7; 7 bases map to TRBD2. The sequenced material came from peripheral blood. The DNA of the CDR3 is TGTGCCAGCAGTGGTCGGACTAGGGGTTCTAACGAGCAGTACTTC. Its protein is CASSGRTRGSNEQYF.